In this sample, the clone carrying this T cell receptor beta chain turned up many times. The source of the sample is a study of metastatic and nonmetastatic thyroid tumors. The V gene end was trimmed by 4 bases and the J gene end by 4 bases; junction bases not matched to a gene: 5. Germline V gene data show CDR1 as MGHRA and CDR2 as YSYEKL. The CDR3 covers 14 residues. TCRdb re-processed the PCR reads through MiXCR. The data contain 20,000 to 25,000 clones, roughly an eighth of them singletons. All patients were untreated before thyroid surgery. The sequencing input was blood. The J gene is TRBJ1-1, the V gene TRBV4-1; 8 bases agree with TRBD1. The clonotype originates from a female donor with papillary thyroid cancer or a benign thyroid nodule (not recorded which). Some clones in this sample may be carry-over from other donors' samples. The CDR3 DNA is TGCGCCAGCAGCCGCCCGACAGGGGCCACTGAAGCTTTCTTT. Its translation: CASSRPTGATEAFF.